This T cell receptor beta chain was sequenced during a study of breast tumors, draining lymph nodes, adjacent tissues. Axillary draining lymph nodes of breast cancer patients supplied the node samples. This clonotype has at least ten counts. TCRdb reprocessed the multiplex PCR reads with MiXCR, giving one entry per CDR3 protein. The table shows 200,000 to 300,000 distinct CDR3 sequences, with around 30% occurring only once. Germline V lookup: CDR1 DFQATT, CDR2 SNEGSKA (reference sequence). V dropped 1 base and J dropped 7 bases, with 14 bases sitting between them. CDR3 length: 14 residues. This rearrangement joins TRBV20-1 to TRBJ1-3, with TRBD1 as a possible D gene (5 bases). This TCR was sampled from a female donor with breast cancer. Some clones in this sample may be carry-over from other donors' samples. Source material: axillary lymph node tissue. CDR3 in amino acids: CSARVAGAVNTIYF. The DNA for the CDR3 is TGCAGTGCTAGAGTCGCCGGGGCGGTCAACACCATATATTTT.